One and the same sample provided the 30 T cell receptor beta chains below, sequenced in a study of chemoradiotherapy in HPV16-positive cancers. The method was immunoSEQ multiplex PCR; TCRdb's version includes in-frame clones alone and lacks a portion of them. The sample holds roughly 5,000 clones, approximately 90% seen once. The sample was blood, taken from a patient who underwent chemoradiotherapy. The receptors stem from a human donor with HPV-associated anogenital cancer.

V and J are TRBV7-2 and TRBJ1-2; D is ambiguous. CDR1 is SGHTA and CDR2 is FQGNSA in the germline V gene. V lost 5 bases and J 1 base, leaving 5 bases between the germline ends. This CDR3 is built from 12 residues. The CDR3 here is CASSPNNYGYTF. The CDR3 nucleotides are TGTGCCAGCAGCCCCAATAACTATGGCTACACCTTC.

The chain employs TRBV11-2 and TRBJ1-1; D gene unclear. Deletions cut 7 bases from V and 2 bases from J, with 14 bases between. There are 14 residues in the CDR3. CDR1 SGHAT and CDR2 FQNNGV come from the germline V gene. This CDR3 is CASNEAEVNTEAFF. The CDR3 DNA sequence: TGTGCCAGCAACGAGGCAGAGGTTAACACTGAAGCTTTCTTT.

The CDR3 here is CASSPGYFLYNEQFF. The CDR3, as DNA: TGTGCCAGCAGCCCGGGGTACTTTCTTTACAATGAGCAGTTCTTC. This rearrangement joins TRBV6-5 to TRBJ2-1, with D tentatively TRBD2 (5 bases). Trimming removed 6 bases from V and 4 bases from J, with 16 bases in between. CDR3 length equals 15 residues. Germline V gene data show CDR1 as MNHEY and CDR2 as SVGAGI.

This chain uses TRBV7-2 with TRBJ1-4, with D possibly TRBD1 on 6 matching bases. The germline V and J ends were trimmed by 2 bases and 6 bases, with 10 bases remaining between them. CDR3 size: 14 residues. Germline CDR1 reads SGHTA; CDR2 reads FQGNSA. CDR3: CASSLWSGDEKLFF. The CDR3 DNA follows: TGTGCCAGCAGCTTATGGTCAGGGGATGAAAAACTGTTTTTT.

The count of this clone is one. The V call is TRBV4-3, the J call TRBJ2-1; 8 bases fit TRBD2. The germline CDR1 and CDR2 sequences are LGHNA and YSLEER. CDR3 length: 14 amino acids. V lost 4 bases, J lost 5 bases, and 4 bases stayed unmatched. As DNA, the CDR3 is TGCGCCAGCAGCCCCGGGACTAGGCACAATGAGCAGTTCTTC. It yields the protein CASSPGTRHNEQFF.

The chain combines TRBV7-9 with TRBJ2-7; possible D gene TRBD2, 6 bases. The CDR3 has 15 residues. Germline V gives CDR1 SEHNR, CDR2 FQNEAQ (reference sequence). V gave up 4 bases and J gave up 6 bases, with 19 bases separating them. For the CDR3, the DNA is TGTGCCAGCAGCTCGTTCGCAGGGAGGACCCTCGAGCAGTACTTC. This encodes CASSSFAGRTLEQYF.

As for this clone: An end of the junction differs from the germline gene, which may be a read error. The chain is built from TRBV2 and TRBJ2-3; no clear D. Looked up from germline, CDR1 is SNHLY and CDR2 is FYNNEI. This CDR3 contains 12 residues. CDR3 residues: CASREALIAQYF. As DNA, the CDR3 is TGTGCCAGCAGGGAAGCCCTGATTGCGCAGTATTTT.

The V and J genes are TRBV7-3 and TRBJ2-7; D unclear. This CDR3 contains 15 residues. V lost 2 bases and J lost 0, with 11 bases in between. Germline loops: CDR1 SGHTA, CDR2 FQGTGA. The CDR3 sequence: CASSLGISPSYEQYF. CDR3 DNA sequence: TGTGCCAGCAGCTTAGGTATCTCGCCCTCCTACGAGCAGTACTTC.

CDR3 region: CSTGQGGGYTF. CDR3 DNA: TGCAGTACAGGACAGGGGGGTGGCTACACCTTC. This chain connects TRBV20-1 to TRBJ1-2, with 10 bases that match TRBD1. The germline gives CDR1 DFQATT, CDR2 SNEGSKA (reference sequence). The CDR3 runs 11 residues. The ends lost 8 bases at V and 7 bases at J; junction bases unmatched: 4.

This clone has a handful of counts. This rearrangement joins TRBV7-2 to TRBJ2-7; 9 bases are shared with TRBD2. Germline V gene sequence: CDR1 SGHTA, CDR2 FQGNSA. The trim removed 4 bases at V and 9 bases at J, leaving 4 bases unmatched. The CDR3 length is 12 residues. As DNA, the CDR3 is TGTGCCAGCAGCTCCCTAGCGGGATGGCAGTACTTC. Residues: CASSSLAGWQYF.

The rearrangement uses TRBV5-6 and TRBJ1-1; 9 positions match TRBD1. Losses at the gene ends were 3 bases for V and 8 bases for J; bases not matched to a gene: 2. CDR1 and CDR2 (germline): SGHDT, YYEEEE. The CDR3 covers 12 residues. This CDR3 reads CASSWGTGEAFF. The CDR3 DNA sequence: TGTGCCAGCAGCTGGGGGACAGGGGAAGCTTTCTTT.

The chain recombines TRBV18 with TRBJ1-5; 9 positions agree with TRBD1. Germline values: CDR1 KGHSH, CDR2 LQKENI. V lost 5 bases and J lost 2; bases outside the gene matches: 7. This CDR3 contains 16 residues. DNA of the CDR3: TGTGCCAGCTCAGTCACGGGACAGGGTGGCAATCAGCCCCAGCATTTT. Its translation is CASSVTGQGGNQPQHF. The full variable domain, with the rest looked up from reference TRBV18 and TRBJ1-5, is NAGVMQNPRHLVRRRGQEARLRCSPMKGHSHVYWYRQLPEEGLKFMVYLQKENIIDESGMPKERFSAEFPKEGPSILRIQQVVRGDSAAYFCASSVTGQGGNQPQHFGDGTRLSIL.

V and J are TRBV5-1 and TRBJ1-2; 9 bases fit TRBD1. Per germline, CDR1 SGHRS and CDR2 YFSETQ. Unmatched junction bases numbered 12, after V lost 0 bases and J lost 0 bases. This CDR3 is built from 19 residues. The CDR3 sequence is CASSLVGDRAYGTNYGYTF. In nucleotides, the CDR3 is TGCGCCAGCAGCTTGGTTGGGGACAGGGCCTACGGGACTAACTATGGCTACACCTTC.

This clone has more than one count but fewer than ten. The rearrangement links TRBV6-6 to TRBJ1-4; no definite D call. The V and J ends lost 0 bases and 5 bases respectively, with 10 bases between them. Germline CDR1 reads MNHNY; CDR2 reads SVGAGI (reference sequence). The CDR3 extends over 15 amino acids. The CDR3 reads CASSYSSATNEKLFF. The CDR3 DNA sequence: TGTGCCAGCAGTTACTCGTCAGCTACGAATGAAAAACTGTTTTTT.

The DNA of the CDR3 is TGCAGCGTGGGACAGGGCTATGGCTACACCTTC. Protein sequence: CSVGQGYGYTF. The V gene is TRBV29-1, the J gene TRBJ1-2; 9 bases fit TRBD1. The junction had 0 bases not matched to a gene; V was cut back by 6 bases and J by 4 bases. The germline V gene encodes CDR1 SQVTM and CDR2 ANQGSEA. The length of the CDR3 is 11 residues.

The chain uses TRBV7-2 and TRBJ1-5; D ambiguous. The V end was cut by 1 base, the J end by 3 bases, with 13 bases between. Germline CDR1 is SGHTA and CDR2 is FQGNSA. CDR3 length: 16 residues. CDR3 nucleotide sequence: TGTGCCAGCAGCTTAGATGGTGGGCCATTCAATCAGCCCCAGCATTTT. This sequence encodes CASSLDGGPFNQPQHF.

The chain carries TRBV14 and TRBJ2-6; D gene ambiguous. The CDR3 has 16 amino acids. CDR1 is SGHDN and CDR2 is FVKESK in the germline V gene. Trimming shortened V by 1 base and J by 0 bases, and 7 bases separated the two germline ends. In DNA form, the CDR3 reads TGTGCCAGCAGCCAAGGGGGTTACTCTGGGGCCAACGTCCTGACTTTC. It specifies CASSQGGYSGANVLTF.

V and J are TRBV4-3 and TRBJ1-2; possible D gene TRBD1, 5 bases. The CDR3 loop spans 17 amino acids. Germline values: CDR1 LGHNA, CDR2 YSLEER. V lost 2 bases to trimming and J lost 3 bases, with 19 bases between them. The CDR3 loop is CASSQSPGRPADYGYTF. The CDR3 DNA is TGCGCCAGCAGCCAATCTCCAGGGAGACCCGCTGACTATGGCTACACCTTC.

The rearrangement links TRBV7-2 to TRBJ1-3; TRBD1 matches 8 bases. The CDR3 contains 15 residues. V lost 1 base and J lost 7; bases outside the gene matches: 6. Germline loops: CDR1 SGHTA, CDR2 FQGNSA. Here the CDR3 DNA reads TGTGCCAGCAGCTTAGACTCCCGACAGGGGAACACCATATATTTT. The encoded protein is CASSLDSRQGNTIYF.

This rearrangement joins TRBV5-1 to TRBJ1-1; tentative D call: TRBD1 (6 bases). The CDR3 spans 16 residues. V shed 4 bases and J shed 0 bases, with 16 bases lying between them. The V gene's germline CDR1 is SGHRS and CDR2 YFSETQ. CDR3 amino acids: CASSPGQQVLNTEAFF. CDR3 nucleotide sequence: TGCGCCAGCAGCCCTGGACAGCAAGTCTTGAACACTGAAGCTTTCTTT.

CDR3 nucleotide sequence: TGTGCCAGTAGTATGGACAGATACTCTGGAAACACCATATATTTT. Translating gives CASSMDRYSGNTIYF. The chain recombines TRBV19 with TRBJ1-3; possibly TRBD1 for D (6 bases). V was trimmed by 3 bases and J by 0 bases, leaving 9 bases between them. The CDR3 totals 15 residues. The germline V gene encodes CDR1 LNHDA and CDR2 SQIVND (reference sequence).

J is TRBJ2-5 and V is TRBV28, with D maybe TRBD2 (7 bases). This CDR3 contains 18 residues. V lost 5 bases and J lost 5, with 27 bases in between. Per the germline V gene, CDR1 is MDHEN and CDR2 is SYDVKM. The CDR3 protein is CASSPALGAGGALETQYF. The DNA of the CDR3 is TGTGCCAGCAGTCCCGCGTTGGGGGCTGGGGGGGCCCTGGAGACCCAGTACTTC.

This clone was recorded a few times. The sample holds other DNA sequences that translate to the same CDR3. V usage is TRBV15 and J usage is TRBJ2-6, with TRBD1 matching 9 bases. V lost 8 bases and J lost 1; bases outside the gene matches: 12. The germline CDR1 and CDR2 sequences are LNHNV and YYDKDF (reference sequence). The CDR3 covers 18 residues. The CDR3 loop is CATSYSGTGISGANVLTF. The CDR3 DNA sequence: TGTGCCACCTCTTATTCCGGGACAGGGATATCTGGGGCCAACGTCCTGACTTTC.

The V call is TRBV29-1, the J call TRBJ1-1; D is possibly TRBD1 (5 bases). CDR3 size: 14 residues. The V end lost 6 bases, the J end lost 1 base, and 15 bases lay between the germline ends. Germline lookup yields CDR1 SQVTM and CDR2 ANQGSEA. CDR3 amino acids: CSVHPRGRNTEAFF. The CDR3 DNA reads TGCAGCGTCCACCCGAGGGGACGGAACACTGAAGCTTTCTTT.

The chain's CDR3 is CAISEADRGVREQYF. CDR3 bases: TGTGCCATCAGTGAGGCCGACAGGGGGGTGAGGGAGCAGTACTTC. The V call is TRBV10-3, the J call TRBJ2-7, with 9 bases fitting TRBD1. V was pared by 2 bases and J by 7 bases, with 9 bases of the junction left unmatched. In germline, CDR1 is ENHRY, CDR2 SYGVKD. This CDR3 has 15 residues.

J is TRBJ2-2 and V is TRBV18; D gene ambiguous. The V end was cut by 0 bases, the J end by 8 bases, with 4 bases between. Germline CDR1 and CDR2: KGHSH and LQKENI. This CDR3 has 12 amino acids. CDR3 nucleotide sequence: TGTGCCAGCTCACCACCCAGGGGGGAGCTGTTTTTT. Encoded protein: CASSPPRGELFF.

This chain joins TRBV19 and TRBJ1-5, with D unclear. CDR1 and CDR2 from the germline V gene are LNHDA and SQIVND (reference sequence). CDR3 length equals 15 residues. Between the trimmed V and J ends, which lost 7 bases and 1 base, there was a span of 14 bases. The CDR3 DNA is TGTGCCAGTAAGAGGACCGTAGGGAGCAATCAGCCCCAGCATTTT. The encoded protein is CASKRTVGSNQPQHF. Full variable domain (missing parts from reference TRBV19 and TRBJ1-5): DGGITQSPKYLFRKEGQNVTLSCEQNLNHDAMYWYRQDPGQGLRLIYYSQIVNDFQKGDIAEGYSVSREKKESFPLTVTSAQKNPTAFYLCASKRTVGSNQPQHFGDGTRLSIL.

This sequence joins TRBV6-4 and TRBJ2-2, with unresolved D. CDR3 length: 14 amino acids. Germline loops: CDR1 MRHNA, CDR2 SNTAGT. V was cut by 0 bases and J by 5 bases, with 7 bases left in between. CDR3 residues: CASSDSIGTGELFF. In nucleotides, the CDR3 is TGTGCCAGCAGTGACTCGATTGGGACCGGGGAGCTGTTTTTT.

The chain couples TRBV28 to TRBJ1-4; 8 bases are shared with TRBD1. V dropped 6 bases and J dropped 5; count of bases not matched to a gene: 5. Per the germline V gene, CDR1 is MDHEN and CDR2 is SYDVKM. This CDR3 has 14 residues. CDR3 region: CASSPDRANEKLFF. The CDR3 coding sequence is TGTGCCAGCAGCCCGGACAGGGCGAATGAAAAACTGTTTTTT.

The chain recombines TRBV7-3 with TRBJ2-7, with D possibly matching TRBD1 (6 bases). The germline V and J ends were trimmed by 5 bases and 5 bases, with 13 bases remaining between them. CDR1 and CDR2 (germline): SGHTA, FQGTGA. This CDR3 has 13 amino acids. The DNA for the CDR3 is TGTGCCAGCAGCCCCACAGGGTCGGACGAGCAGTACTTC. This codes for CASSPTGSDEQYF.